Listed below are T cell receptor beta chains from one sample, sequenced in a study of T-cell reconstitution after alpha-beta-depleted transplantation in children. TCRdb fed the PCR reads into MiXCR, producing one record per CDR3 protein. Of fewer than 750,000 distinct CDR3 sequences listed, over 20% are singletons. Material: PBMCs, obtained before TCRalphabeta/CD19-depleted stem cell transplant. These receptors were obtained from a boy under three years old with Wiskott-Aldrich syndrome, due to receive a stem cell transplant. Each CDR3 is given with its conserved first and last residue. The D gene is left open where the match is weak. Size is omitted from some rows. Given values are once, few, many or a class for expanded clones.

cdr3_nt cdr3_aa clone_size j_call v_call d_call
TGTGCCAGCTCAGACCGACTGCGACAGAACACTGAAGCTTTCTTT CASSDRLRQNTEAFF - TRBJ1-1 TRBV18 -
TGTGCCAGCAGCTCCAGGACATCGGGACTAGCGGGAGGGCCGGTATCGGACATTCAGTACTTC CASSSRTSGLAGGPVSDIQYF - TRBJ2-4 TRBV11-3 TRBD2
TGCAGCGTGACCGGGACGAAAATCAATGAGCAGTTCTTC CSVTGTKINEQFF - TRBJ2-1 TRBV29-1 -
TGTGCCAGCAGTCCCAGTTGGGCCAAAAACATTCAGTACTTC CASSPSWAKNIQYF few TRBJ2-4 TRBV12-3/TRBV12-4 -
TGCAGTGCTAGAGAGGGAGCGCGCAATGAGCAGTTCTTC CSAREGARNEQFF - TRBJ2-1 TRBV20-1 -
TGCGCCAGCGGTAAGGCGGGGGCGCCTGGGGCCAACGTCCTGACTTTC CASGKAGAPGANVLTF few TRBJ2-6 TRBV5-1 -
TGTGCCAGCAGCGTAGTTCCAAGCGGGGAGCTGTTTTTT CASSVVPSGELFF few TRBJ2-2 TRBV9 -
TGCAGTGGACAGCGGGAGGGCACAGATACGCAGTATTTT CSGQREGTDTQYF - TRBJ2-3 TRBV20-1 TRBD2
TGTGCCAGCAGTTCCCTCAGGGCTGCTTTTAACTATGGCTACACCTTC CASSSLRAAFNYGYTF few TRBJ1-2 TRBV27 -
TGTGCCAGCAGTTTTAAGTGGAACACCGGGGAGCTGTTTTTT CASSFKWNTGELFF few TRBJ2-2 TRBV27 -
TGCGCCAGCAGCTTGGGACAGCCCTCAGGGGGCTACACCTTC CASSLGQPSGGYTF many TRBJ1-2 TRBV5-1 -
TGCGCCAGCAGCTTGGGTGGGACAACTTACAATGAGCAGTTCTTC CASSLGGTTYNEQFF many TRBJ2-1 TRBV5-1 -
TGTGCCAGCAGCTTGCGGGGGGCAAATCAGCCCCAGCATTTT CASSLRGANQPQHF few TRBJ1-5 TRBV5-5 -
TGTGCCAGCAGACAGACCCCTTTCGAGCAGTTCTTC CASRQTPFEQFF few TRBJ2-1 TRBV12-3/TRBV12-4 -
TGCGCCAGCAGCTTGGCTAGCGGGCGCAATGAGCAGTTCTTC CASSLASGRNEQFF many TRBJ2-1 TRBV5-1 TRBD2
TGCGCCAGCAGCCCGGACCCTACAGGGGTAGACGTCGTGACCCAGTACTTC CASSPDPTGVDVVTQYF - TRBJ2-5 TRBV5-1 TRBD1
TGTGCCAGCAGCCGGGAAAGAGTTGACTATGGCTACACCTTC CASSRERVDYGYTF few TRBJ1-2 TRBV4-2 -
TGCGCCAGCAGCTTGGTCTCGACAGGGGAGCAGTACTTC CASSLVSTGEQYF - TRBJ2-7 TRBV5-1 TRBD1
TGTGCCAGCAGTGAATCCCTAGCGGGACCCTACGAGCAGTACTTC CASSESLAGPYEQYF - TRBJ2-7 TRBV6-1 TRBD2
TGTGCCAGCAGCGCGGGGACCTCTGGAAACACCATATATTTT CASSAGTSGNTIYF few TRBJ1-3 TRBV5-5 -
TGCGCCAGCAGCTTAAGGACAGGGTCTGGGGCCAACGTCCTGACTTTC CASSLRTGSGANVLTF few TRBJ2-6 TRBV5-1 TRBD1
TGTGCCAGCAGCGTAGTAGTGGGACTAGCGAACTCCTACGAGCAGTACTTC CASSVVVGLANSYEQYF few TRBJ2-7 TRBV7-9 TRBD2
TGCAGCTCCGTCCGGGACAAACGCTACAATGAGCAGTTCTTC CSSVRDKRYNEQFF - TRBJ2-1 TRBV29-1 -
TGTGCCGGCAGCCAAGGGGTCGGGAGGAAATACAATGAGCAGTTCTTC CAGSQGVGRKYNEQFF - TRBJ2-1 TRBV3-1 TRBD2
TGTGCCAGCAGTTTAGGAGGACTAGCGGGAGCGAACACCGGGGAGCTGTTTTTT CASSLGGLAGANTGELFF few TRBJ2-2 TRBV12-3/TRBV12-4 TRBD2
TGTGCCAGTAGTATAACAAGGAGGACTAGCGGTAACATTCAGTACTTC CASSITRRTSGNIQYF - TRBJ2-4 TRBV19 TRBD2
TGTGCCAGCAGTCAACCCGGGACCTTAATAAATGAGCAGTTCTTC CASSQPGTLINEQFF many TRBJ2-1 TRBV7-8 -
TGCAGCGTCCGGACTAGCGGGGACACCGGGGAGCTGTTTTTT CSVRTSGDTGELFF - TRBJ2-2 TRBV29-1 TRBD2
TGCGCCAGCAGTGAACTTGCAACTAATGAAAAACTGTTTTTT CASSELATNEKLFF - TRBJ1-4 TRBV10-2 -
TGTGCCAGCACTCGAGCGGGGCCCAACACTGAAGCTTTCTTT CASTRAGPNTEAFF - TRBJ1-1 TRBV12-3/TRBV12-4 -
TGCAGTGCTAGAGATAGGTTGAGGCTAGCGGGAGGGCAAGAGACCCAGTACTTC CSARDRLRLAGGQETQYF - TRBJ2-5 TRBV20-1 TRBD2
TGTGCCATCAGTGAACAGGGGTCCGGGGAGCTGTTTTTT CAISEQGSGELFF - TRBJ2-2 TRBV10-3 TRBD1
TGCGCCAGCAACAGACAGGGTTTGTCCGGGGAGCTGTTTTTT CASNRQGLSGELFF - TRBJ2-2 TRBV5-1 TRBD1
TGTGCCACCAGCAGAGCCGACGAGCAGTACTTC CATSRADEQYF - TRBJ2-7 TRBV15 -
TGCGCCAGCAGTCGAGTGGCAGCGGGAAGTGGCACAGATACGCAGTATTTT CASSRVAAGSGTDTQYF few TRBJ2-3 TRBV4-1 TRBD2
TGTGCCAGCAGTTACGGGCACAGGGGAGGCATTTCCTACAATGAGCAGTTCTTC CASSYGHRGGISYNEQFF - TRBJ2-1 TRBV6-5 -
TGTGCCAGCAGCAGCTTGTCAGTGTCTGGGGCCAACGGCCTGACTTTC CASSSLSVSGANGLTF - TRBJ2-6 TRBV28 -
TGTGCCAGCAGTGGGGGGACAGAGGAGACCCAGTACTTC CASSGGTEETQYF - TRBJ2-5 TRBV2 TRBD1
TGTGCCAGCAGCTTAACCGGGAGCGCAGATACGCAGTATTTT CASSLTGSADTQYF - TRBJ2-3 TRBV7-3 -
TGCAGCGTAACGACAGGGCAGGGGCAGCCCCAGCATTTT CSVTTGQGQPQHF - TRBJ1-5 TRBV29-1 TRBD1
TGCAGTGCTAGAGATCGGGCTAGCGGACCCTACGAGCAGTACTTC CSARDRASGPYEQYF few TRBJ2-7 TRBV20-1 TRBD2
TGCGCCAGCAGCACCCTGGGACTAGCGGGGGGTGCAGATACGCAGTATTTT CASSTLGLAGGADTQYF - TRBJ2-3 TRBV5-1 TRBD2
TGCGCCAGCAGGGCAGGGGGGAATCAGCAGTTCTTC CASRAGGNQQFF few TRBJ2-1 TRBV5-1 -
TGCAGCGTTGCCCCAGCGGGAGGGCCCCACAATGAGCAGTTCTTC CSVAPAGGPHNEQFF few TRBJ2-1 TRBV29-1 TRBD2
TGCAGTGCTAGAGCGAACAGGGTCCTGACCGGGGAGCTGTTTTTT CSARANRVLTGELFF - TRBJ2-2 TRBV20-1 -
TGTGCCAGTAGTATAGATTCCTACTCCGAGCAGTTCTTC CASSIDSYSEQFF few TRBJ2-1 TRBV19 -
TGTGCCAGCGGACGCGACAGGGGAGGCGAGCAGTACTTC CASGRDRGGEQYF - TRBJ2-7 TRBV25-1 TRBD1
TGTGCCACCGGGACATCAGCCAAAAACATTCAGTACTTC CATGTSAKNIQYF once TRBJ2-4 TRBV18 -
TGTGCCACCAGTGACCGTGGACCGGAGCAGTTCTTC CATSDRGPEQFF few TRBJ2-1 TRBV24-1 -